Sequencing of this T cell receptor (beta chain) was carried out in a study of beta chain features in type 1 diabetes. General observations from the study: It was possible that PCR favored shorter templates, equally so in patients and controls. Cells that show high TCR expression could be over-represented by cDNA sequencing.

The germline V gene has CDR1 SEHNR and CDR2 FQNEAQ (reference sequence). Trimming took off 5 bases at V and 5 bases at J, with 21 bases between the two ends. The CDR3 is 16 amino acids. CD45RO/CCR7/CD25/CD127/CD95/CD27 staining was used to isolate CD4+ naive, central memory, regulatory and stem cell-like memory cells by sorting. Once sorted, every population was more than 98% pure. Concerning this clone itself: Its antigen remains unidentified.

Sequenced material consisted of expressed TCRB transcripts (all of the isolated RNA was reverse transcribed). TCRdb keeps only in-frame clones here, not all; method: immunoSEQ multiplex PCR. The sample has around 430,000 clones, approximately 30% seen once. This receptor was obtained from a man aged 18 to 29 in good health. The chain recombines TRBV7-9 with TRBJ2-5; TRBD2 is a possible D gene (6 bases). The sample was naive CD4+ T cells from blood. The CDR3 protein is CASSPTPGREWETQYF. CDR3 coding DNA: TGTGCCAGCAGCCCCACTCCGGGCCGGGAGTGGGAGACCCAGTACTTC.